This T cell receptor (beta chain) is from a study of response to subunit inactivated influenza vaccine. Study-wide findings and caveats: The study's authors posited that every seasonal influenza vaccination enlists few new T cells.

TCRdb ran MiXCR on the RT-PCR reads and lists one entry per CDR3 protein. The repertoire consists of some 300,000 distinct CDR3 sequences, with roughly 20% occurring once and the leading ten covering 10%. Turning to this clonotype: As yet, its antigen is unknown.

Germline-derived CDR1 and CDR2 are SGHAT and FQNNGV. Unmatched junction bases numbered 6, after V lost 3 bases and J lost 6 bases. The CDR3 extends over 14 amino acids. This clonotype was sampled from a man between 45 and 75 years old who received an inactivated influenza vaccine. This specimen was PBMCs from blood, taken about 20 months after vaccination. The J gene is TRBJ2-7, the V gene TRBV11-2, with 9 bases lining up with TRBD1. The CDR3 sequence is CASSFRDRVREQYF. The DNA for the CDR3 is TGTGCCAGCAGCTTCCGGGACAGGGTGCGCGAGCAGTACTTC. Full variable domain (outside the CDR3, taken from reference TRBV11-2 and TRBJ2-7): EAGVAQSPRYKIIEKRQSVAFWCNPISGHATLYWYQQILGQGPKLLIQFQNNGVVDDSQLPKDRFSAERLKGVDSTLKIQPAKLEDSAVYLCASSFRDRVREQYFGPGTRLTVT.